Included here is one T cell receptor beta chain sequence, with context. This sample was taken from a study of blood T cell repertoires in COVID-19. Study at large: There were acute and convalescent COVID-19 samples, and they came from the United States, Italy and Spain. Nucleic acid was either cDNA or gDNA, and it came from T cells, B-cell-depleted T cells, or PBMCs.

How the authors handled the data: Nucleated cell number was recorded as an estimate derived from reference gene primer amplification. This table comes from immunoSEQ multiplex PCR, and its TCRdb copy is limited to in-frame clones, with some not included. For V, J and clone size, that table is used; D and trimming come from the DNA. The sample gives 150,000 to 200,000 clones, around 83% of which show up once; 10% to 15% is in the top ten. The material sequenced was peripheral blood. The TCR originated in a man between 65 and 85 years old who had recovered from COVID-19.

The chain's CDR3 is CASSFYLRGYEQYF. The CDR3 DNA sequence: TGTGCCAGCAGTTTCTACCTAAGGGGTTACGAGCAGTACTTC. This sequence joins TRBV28 and TRBJ2-7, with D perhaps matching TRBD1 (5 bases). From germline, CDR1 is MDHEN and CDR2 SYDVKM. CDR3 length: 14 residues. Trimming cost V 3 bases and J 4 bases, with 13 bases left between them.